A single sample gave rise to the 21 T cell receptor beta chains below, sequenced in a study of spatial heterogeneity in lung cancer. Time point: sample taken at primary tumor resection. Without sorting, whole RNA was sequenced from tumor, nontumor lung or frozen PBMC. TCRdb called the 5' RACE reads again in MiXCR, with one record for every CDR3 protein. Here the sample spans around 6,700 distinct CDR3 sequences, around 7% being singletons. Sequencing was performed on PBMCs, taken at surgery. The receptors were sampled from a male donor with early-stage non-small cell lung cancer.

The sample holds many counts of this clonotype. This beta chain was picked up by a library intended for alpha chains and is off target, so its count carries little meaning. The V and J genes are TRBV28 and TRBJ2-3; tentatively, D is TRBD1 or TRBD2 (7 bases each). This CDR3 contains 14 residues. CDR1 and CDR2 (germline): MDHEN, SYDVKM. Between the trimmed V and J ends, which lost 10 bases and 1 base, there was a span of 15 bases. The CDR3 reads CATRGGTGTDTQYF. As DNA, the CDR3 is TGTGCCACCAGGGGAGGGACAGGCACAGATACGCAGTATTTT.

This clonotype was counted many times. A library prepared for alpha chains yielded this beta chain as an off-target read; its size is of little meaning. CDR3 sequence: CASSSGLAKYF. The CDR3 nucleotides read TGCGCCAGCAGCTCTGGACTAGCCAAGTACTTC. The V call is TRBV5-1, the J call TRBJ2-4, with 8 bases matching TRBD2. The CDR3 runs to 11 residues. Germline CDR1 and CDR2: SGHRS and YFSETQ. V lost 3 bases to trimming and J lost 14 bases; unmatched junction nucleotides: 4.

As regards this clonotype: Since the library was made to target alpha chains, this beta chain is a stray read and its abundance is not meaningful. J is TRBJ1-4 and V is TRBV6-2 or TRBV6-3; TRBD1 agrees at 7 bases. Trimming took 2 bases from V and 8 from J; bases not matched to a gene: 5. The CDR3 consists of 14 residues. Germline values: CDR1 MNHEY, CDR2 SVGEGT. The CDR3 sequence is CASSYGQVGEKLFF. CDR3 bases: TGTGCCAGCAGTTACGGACAGGTGGGGGAAAAACTGTTTTTT.

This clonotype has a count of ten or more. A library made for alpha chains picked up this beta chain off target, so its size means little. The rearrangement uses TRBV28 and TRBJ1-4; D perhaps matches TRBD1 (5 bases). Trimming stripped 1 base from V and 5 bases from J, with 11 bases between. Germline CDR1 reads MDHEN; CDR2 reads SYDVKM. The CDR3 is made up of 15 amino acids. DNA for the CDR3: TGTGCCAGCAGTTTATCCAGGGAAGGAAATGAAAAACTGTTTTTT. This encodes CASSLSREGNEKLFF.

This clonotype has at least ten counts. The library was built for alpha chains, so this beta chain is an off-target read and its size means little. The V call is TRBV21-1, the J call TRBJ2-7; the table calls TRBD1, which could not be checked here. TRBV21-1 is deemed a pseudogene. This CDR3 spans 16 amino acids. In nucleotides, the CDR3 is TGTGCCAGGCTATTAGCCGGGACAGGGAGTAGCTACGAGCAGTACTTC. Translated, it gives CARLLAGTGSSYEQYF.

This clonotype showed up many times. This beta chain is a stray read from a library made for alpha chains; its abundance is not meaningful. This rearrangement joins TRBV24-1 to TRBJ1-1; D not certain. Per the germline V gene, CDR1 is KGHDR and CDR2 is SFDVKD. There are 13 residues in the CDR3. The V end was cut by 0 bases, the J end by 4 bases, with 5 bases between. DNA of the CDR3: TGTGCCACCAGTGATTTGAGGGTCACTGAAGCTTTCTTT. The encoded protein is CATSDLRVTEAFF.

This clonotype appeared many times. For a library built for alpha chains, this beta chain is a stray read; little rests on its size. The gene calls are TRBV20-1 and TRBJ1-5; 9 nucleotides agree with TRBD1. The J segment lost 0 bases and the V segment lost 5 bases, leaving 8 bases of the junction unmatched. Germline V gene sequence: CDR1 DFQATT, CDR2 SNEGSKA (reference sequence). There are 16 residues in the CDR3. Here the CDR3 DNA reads TGCAGTGCTCACTGGACAGGGGACAATAGCAATCAGCCCCAGCATTTT. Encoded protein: CSAHWTGDNSNQPQHF.

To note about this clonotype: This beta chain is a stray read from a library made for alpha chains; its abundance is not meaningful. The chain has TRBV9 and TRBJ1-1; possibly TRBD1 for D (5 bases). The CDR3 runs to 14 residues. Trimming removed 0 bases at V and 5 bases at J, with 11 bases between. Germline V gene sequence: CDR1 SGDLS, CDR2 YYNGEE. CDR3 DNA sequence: TGTGCCAGCAGCGTAGCTAGCGGGGGAACTGAAGCTTTCTTT. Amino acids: CASSVASGGTEAFF. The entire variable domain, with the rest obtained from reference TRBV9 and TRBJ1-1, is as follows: DSGVTQTPKHLITATGQRVTLRCSPRSGDLSVYWYQQSLDQGLQFLIQYYNGEERAKGNILERFSAQQFPDLHSELNLSSLELGDSALYFCASSVASGGTEAFFGQGTRLTVV.

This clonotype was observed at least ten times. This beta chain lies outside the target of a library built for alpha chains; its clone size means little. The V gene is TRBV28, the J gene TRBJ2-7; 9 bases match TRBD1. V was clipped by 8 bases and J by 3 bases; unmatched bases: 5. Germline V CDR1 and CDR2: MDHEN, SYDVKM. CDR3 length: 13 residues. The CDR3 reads CASGGGQGYEQYF. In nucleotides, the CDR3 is TGTGCCAGCGGTGGGGGACAGGGCTACGAGCAGTACTTC.

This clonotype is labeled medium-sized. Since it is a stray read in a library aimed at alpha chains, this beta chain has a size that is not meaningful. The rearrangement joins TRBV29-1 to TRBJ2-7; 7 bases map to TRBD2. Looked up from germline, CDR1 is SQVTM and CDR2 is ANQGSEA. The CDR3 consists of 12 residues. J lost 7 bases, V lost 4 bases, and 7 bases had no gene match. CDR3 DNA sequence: TGCAGCGTTGCGGGCGGGGGTGGTGAGCAGTACTTC. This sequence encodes CSVAGGGGEQYF.

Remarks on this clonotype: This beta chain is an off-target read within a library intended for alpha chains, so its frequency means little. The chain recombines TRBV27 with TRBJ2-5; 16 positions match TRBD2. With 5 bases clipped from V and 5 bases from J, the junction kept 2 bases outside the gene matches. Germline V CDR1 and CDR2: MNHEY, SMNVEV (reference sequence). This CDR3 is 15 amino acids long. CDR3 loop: CASSRGLAGGETQYF. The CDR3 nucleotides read TGTGCCAGCAGTAGGGGACTAGCGGGAGGGGAGACCCAGTACTTC.

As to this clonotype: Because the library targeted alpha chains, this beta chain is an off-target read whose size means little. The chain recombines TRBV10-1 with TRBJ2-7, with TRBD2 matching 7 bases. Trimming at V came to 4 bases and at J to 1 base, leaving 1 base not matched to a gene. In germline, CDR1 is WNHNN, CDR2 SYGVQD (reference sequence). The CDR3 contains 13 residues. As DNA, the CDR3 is TGCGCCAGCAGTGCAGCGGGATCCTACGAGCAGTACTTC. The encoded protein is CASSAAGSYEQYF.

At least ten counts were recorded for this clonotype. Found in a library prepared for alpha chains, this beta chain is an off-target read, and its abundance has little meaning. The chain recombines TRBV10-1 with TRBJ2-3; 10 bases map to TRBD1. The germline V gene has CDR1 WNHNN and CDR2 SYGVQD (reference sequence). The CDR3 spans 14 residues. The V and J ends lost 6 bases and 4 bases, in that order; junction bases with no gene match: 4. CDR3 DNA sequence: TGCGCCAGCAGGGGGGACAGGGGCGCAGATACGCAGTATTTT. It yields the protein CASRGDRGADTQYF.

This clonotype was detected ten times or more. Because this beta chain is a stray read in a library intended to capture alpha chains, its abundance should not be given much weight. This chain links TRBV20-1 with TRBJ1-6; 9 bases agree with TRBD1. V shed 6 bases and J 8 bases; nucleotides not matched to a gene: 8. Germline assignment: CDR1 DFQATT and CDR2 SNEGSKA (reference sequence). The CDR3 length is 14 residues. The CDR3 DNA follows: TGCAGTGCCGTCACGGGACAGGGATATTCACCCCTCCACTTT. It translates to CSAVTGQGYSPLHF.

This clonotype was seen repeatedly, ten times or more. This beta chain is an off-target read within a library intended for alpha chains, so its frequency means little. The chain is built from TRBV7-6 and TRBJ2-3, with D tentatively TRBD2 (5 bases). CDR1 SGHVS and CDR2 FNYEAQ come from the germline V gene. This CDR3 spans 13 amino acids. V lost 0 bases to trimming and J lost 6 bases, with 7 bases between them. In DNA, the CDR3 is TGTGCCAGCAGCTTAGCCGGGATGGATACGCAGTATTTT. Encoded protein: CASSLAGMDTQYF.

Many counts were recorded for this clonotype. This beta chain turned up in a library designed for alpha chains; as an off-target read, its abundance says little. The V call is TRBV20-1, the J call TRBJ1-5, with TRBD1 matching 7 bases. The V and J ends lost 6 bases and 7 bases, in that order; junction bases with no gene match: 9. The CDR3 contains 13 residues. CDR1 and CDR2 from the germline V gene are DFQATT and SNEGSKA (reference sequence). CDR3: CSAAGTVEQPQHF. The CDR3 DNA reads TGCAGTGCCGCCGGGACAGTGGAGCAGCCCCAGCATTTT.

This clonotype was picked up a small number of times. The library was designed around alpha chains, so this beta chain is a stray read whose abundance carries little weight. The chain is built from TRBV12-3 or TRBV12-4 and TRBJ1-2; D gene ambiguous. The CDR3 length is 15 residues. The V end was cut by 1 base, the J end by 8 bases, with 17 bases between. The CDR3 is CASSLGDTPGVGYTF. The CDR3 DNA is TGTGCCAGCAGTTTAGGCGACACCCCCGGGGTGGGCTACACCTTC.

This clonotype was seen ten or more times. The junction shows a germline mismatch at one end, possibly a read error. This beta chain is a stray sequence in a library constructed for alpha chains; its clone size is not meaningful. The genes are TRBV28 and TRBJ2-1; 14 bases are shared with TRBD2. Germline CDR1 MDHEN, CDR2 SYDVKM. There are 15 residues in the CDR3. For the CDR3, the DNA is TGTGCCAGCAGTCCCCCCGGACTAGCGGGAGGACCGGGGGTCTTC. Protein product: CASSPPGLAGGPGVF.

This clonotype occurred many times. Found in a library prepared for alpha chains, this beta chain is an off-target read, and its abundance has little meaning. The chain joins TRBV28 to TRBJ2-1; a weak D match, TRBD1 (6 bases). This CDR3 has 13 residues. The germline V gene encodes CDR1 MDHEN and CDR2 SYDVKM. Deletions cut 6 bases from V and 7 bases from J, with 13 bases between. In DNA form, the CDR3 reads TGTGCCAGCAGCAAACAGGGAATTAATGAGCAGTTCTTC. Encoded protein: CASSKQGINEQFF. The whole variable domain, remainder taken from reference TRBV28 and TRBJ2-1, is DVKVTQSSRYLVKRTGEKVFLECVQDMDHENMFWYRQDPGLGLRLIYFSYDVKMKEKGDIPEGYSVSREKKERFSLILESASTNQTSMYLCASSKQGINEQFFGPGTRLTVL.

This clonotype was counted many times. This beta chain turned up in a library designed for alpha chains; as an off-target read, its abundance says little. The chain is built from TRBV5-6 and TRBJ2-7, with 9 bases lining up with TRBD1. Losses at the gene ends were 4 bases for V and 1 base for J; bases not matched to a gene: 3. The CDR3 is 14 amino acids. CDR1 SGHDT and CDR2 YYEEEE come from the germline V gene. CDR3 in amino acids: CASSPGQGSYEQYF. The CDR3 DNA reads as TGTGCCAGCAGCCCCGGACAGGGGTCCTACGAGCAGTACTTC.

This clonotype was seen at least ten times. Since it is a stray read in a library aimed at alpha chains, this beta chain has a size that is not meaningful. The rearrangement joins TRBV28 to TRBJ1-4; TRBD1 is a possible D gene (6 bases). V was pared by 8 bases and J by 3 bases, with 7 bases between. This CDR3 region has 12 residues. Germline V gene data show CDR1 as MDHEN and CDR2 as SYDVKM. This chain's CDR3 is CASGTSNEKLFF. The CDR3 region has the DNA TGTGCCAGCGGGACATCTAATGAAAAACTGTTTTTT.